Each of the 18 T cell receptor beta chains below was sequenced from the same sample in a study of T cells in Graves' hyperthyroidism and ophthalmopathy. RNA transcripts provided the source from which TCR beta CDR3 regions were amplified. Primed by the HTBI set, a first-round RT-PCR was run on the TCR CDR3. One entry per CDR3 protein results from TCRdb running MiXCR on the multiplex PCR reads. In the table there are about 300,000 distinct CDR3 sequences, roughly 15% of which are singletons. Input material: blood. The receptors derive from a woman in her thirties or forties with Graves' hyperthyroidism.

The table lists this clonotype with a few counts. The chain links TRBV18 to TRBJ1-2; 8 bases match TRBD1. Trimming took 5 bases from V and 3 from J; bases not matched to a gene: 2. The CDR3 has 13 residues. Germline V gene data show CDR1 as KGHSH and CDR2 as LQKENI. This CDR3 is CASSMGQDYGYTF. DNA for the CDR3: TGTGCCAGCTCAATGGGACAGGACTATGGCTACACCTTC.

Many counts were recorded for this clonotype. The chain recombines TRBV5-6 with TRBJ1-1; D remains ambiguous. Looked up from germline, CDR1 is SGHDT and CDR2 is YYEEEE. Between the trimmed V and J ends, which lost 3 bases and 6 bases, there was a span of 9 bases. The CDR3 consists of 12 residues. DNA for the CDR3: TGTGCCAGCAGCTCATCGTCCCCTGAAGCTTTCTTT. Protein product: CASSSSSPEAFF.

This clonotype has at least ten counts. V gene TRBV29-1 combines with J gene TRBJ1-1; 10 nucleotides line up with TRBD1. The V segment lost 6 bases and the J segment 4 bases; nucleotides outside the gene matches: 5. Germline V gene lookup returns CDR1 SQVTM and CDR2 ANQGSEA. This CDR3 spans 13 amino acids. The CDR3 reads CSVGDRGGTEAFF. CDR3 nucleotide sequence: TGCAGCGTGGGGGACAGGGGAGGCACTGAAGCTTTCTTT.

Comments on this clonotype: Just one base apart from a much larger clone, this may be a read error. This rearrangement joins TRBV12-3 or TRBV12-4 to TRBJ2-6, with a possible D match to TRBD1 (5 bases). CDR3 size: 19 residues. This chain's CDR3 is CANSSALSRARSGANVLTF. The DNA for the CDR3 is TGTGCCAACAGTTCCGCACTCTCCAGGGCTCGCTCTGGGGCCAACGTCCTGACTTTC.

V gene TRBV6-2 or TRBV6-3 combines with J gene TRBJ1-1; D perhaps matches TRBD1 (5 bases). The CDR3 runs 20 residues. Trimming left V 0 bases short and J 1 base short, with 24 bases between. In germline, CDR1 is MNHEY, CDR2 SVGEGT. Here the CDR3 reads CASSYSIRQAGTPANTEAFF. The CDR3, as DNA: TGTGCCAGCAGTTACTCGATCAGGCAAGCCGGGACCCCGGCGAACACTGAAGCTTTCTTT.

This clonotype was detected many times. V usage is TRBV28 and J usage is TRBJ1-5; 8 positions agree with TRBD1. CDR1 is MDHEN and CDR2 is SYDVKM in the germline V gene. The CDR3 covers 16 residues. The trim removed 2 bases at V and 2 bases at J, leaving 5 bases unmatched. CDR3 bases: TGTGCCAGCAGTTTAGAGGTGACAGGGGGCAATCAGCCCCAGCATTTT. Translating gives CASSLEVTGGNQPQHF.

This clonotype was observed a few times. A read error may be the cause here, since a much bigger clone is one base away. The CDR3 does not close with the conserved phenylalanine or tryptophan, likely indicating a read error. The V call is TRBV11-2, the J call TRBJ2-3; D remains unclear. Germline loops: CDR1 SGHAT, CDR2 FQNNGV. This CDR3 comprises 15 residues. V lost 1 base to trimming and J lost 2 bases, with 10 bases between them. The CDR3 sequence: CASSLVSPSTDTQYL. The CDR3 nucleotides are TGTGCCAGCAGCTTAGTTTCCCCATCCACAGATACGCAGTATCTT.

The gene calls are TRBV5-6 and TRBJ2-5; 11 positions match TRBD1. The CDR3 is 17 residues long. J lost 4 bases, V lost 2 bases, and 10 bases had no gene match. CDR1 SGHDT and CDR2 YYEEEE come from the germline V gene. CDR3 in amino acids: CASSFMGQGVWGETQYF. CDR3 DNA sequence: TGTGCCAGCAGCTTTATGGGACAGGGGGTTTGGGGAGAGACCCAGTACTTC. Full variable domain (rest looked up from reference TRBV5-6 and TRBJ2-5): DAGVTQSPTHLIKTRGQQVTLRCSPKSGHDTVSWYQQALGQGPQFIFQYYEEEERQRGNFPDRFSGHQFPNYSSELNVNALLLGDSALYLCASSFMGQGVWGETQYFGPGTRLLVL.

The rearrangement uses TRBV6-2 or TRBV6-3 and TRBJ1-1; a weak D match, TRBD1 (5 bases). V was cut by 8 bases and J by 4 bases, with 14 bases left in between. Looked up from germline, CDR1 is MNHEY and CDR2 is SVGEGT. The CDR3 consists of 13 residues. CDR3 loop: CASGLGQGTEAFF. As DNA, the CDR3 is TGTGCCAGCGGTTTAGGGCAGGGCACTGAAGCTTTCTTT.

This clonotype was seen more than once but under ten times. The V and J genes are TRBV20-1 and TRBJ2-1, with TRBD2 matching 10 bases. Germline V CDR1 and CDR2: DFQATT, SNEGSKA (reference sequence). J was trimmed by 4 bases and V by 5 bases; bases with no gene match: 5. This CDR3 has 14 amino acids. In DNA, the CDR3 is TGCAGTGCTGACAGACTAGCGGGTTACAATGAGCAGTTCTTC. It specifies CSADRLAGYNEQFF.

This clonotype was counted between two and nine times. V gene TRBV5-1 combines with J gene TRBJ2-7; TRBD2 matches 7 bases. The CDR3 contains 15 residues. The V gene's germline CDR1 is SGHRS and CDR2 YFSETQ. J lost 7 bases, V lost 4 bases, and 14 bases had no gene match. This CDR3 reads CASSPGGRGFEEQYF. The CDR3 region has the DNA TGCGCCAGCAGCCCGGGGGGTAGGGGATTTGAAGAGCAGTACTTC.

This clonotype showed up many times. This sequence joins TRBV7-8 and TRBJ2-3; TRBD2 is a possible D gene (6 bases). Per germline, CDR1 SGHVS and CDR2 FQNEAQ. CDR3 length equals 17 residues. Trimming took off 6 bases at V and 7 bases at J, with 26 bases between the two ends. The CDR3: CASSPNLPGVPPYTQYF. The CDR3 DNA is TGTGCCAGCAGTCCGAATTTACCGGGGGTACCCCCGTATACGCAGTATTTT.

This chain joins TRBV30 and TRBJ2-3; a possible D gene is TRBD1 (5 bases). The J call may be wrong; the DNA end is better matched by TRBJ1-5. CDR1 is GTSNPN, CDR2 SVGIG, per germline (reference sequence). The CDR3 has 12 residues. The CDR3 loop is CAWTGSTDTQHF. CDR3 in DNA: TGTGCCTGGACAGGGAGCACAGATACGCAGCATTTT.

This clonotype showed up many times. V is TRBV28 and J is TRBJ2-7; D unclear. This CDR3 has 12 residues. Between the trimmed V and J ends, which lost 3 bases and 2 bases, there was a span of 5 bases. The germline V gene has CDR1 MDHEN and CDR2 SYDVKM. CDR3 protein: CASSFGPYEQYF. Here the CDR3 DNA reads TGTGCCAGCAGTTTCGGGCCCTACGAGCAGTACTTC.

This clonotype was detected ten times or more. DNA of the CDR3: TGTGCCAGTAGTGGCACGGCAGGGGCGAGAAATCAGCCCCAGCATTTT. Its translation is CASSGTAGARNQPQHF. V and J are TRBV19 and TRBJ1-5; weak D call: TRBD1 (6 bases). Germline V gives CDR1 LNHDA, CDR2 SQIVND (reference sequence). This CDR3 has 16 amino acids. Trimming pared 5 bases from V and 4 bases from J, leaving 18 bases between.

There are many counts of this clonotype. V is TRBV10-3 and J is TRBJ1-4; D gene ambiguous. The CDR3 runs to 13 residues. Trimming cost V 3 bases and J 2 bases, with 4 bases left between them. Germline CDR1 and CDR2: ENHRY and SYGVKD. The CDR3: CAISDGTNEKLFF. Written as DNA, the CDR3 is TGTGCCATCAGTGATGGGACTAATGAAAAACTGTTTTTT.

This clonotype was found many times. The chain has TRBV5-1 and TRBJ2-3; TRBD2 is a possible D gene (6 bases). The V end was cut by 4 bases, the J end by 5 bases, with 11 bases between. Germline assignment: CDR1 SGHRS and CDR2 YFSETQ. The CDR3 extends over 13 amino acids. CDR3 protein: CASSKKAGDTQYF. CDR3 DNA: TGCGCCAGCAGCAAGAAAGCGGGAGATACGCAGTATTTT.

The J gene is TRBJ1-4, the V gene TRBV24-1; weak D call: TRBD1 (6 bases). Germline CDR1 reads KGHDR; CDR2 reads SFDVKD. The CDR3 length is 15 residues. With 3 bases removed from V and 3 bases from J, the gap between germline ends came to 10 bases. The CDR3 nucleotides are TGTGCCACCAGTGATAGGGGGGATCCTAATGAAAAACTGTTTTTT. Translated, it gives CATSDRGDPNEKLFF.